Shown below are 22 T cell receptor beta chains from a single sample sequenced in a study of CD8 T cells in ankylosing spondylitis. TCRdb reanalysed the 5' RACE reads using MiXCR and keeps one entry per CDR3 protein. This table has approximately 240,000 distinct CDR3 sequences, under 30% appearing once. The sample consisted of blood, either unsorted or a sorted T cell fraction (not recorded which). All receptors come from a male donor with ankylosing spondylitis or in good health (not recorded which).

In its sample, this clonotype was seen many times. The rearrangement uses TRBV12-3 or TRBV12-4 and TRBJ2-5; possibly TRBD1 for D (6 bases). Trimming stripped 5 bases from V and 5 bases from J, with 18 bases between. This CDR3 has 15 residues. CDR3 DNA: TGTGCCAGCAGTCTAGATTCGGGACACCGGGAGACCCAGTACTTC. Amino acids: CASSLDSGHRETQYF.

This clonotype was picked up many times. This chain uses TRBV12-3 or TRBV12-4 with TRBJ2-7, with 7 bases matching TRBD1. J gave up 0 bases and V 3 bases, and 8 bases lay outside the gene matches. The CDR3 spans 16 residues. Here the CDR3 DNA reads TGTGCCAGCAGTTTTCGGGGACAGCGCTTCTCCTACGAGCAGTACTTC. Translated, it gives CASSFRGQRFSYEQYF.

V and J are TRBV20-1 and TRBJ2-1, with D possibly matching TRBD2 (5 bases). Trimming took 3 bases from V and 4 from J, leaving 16 bases between them. The CDR3 covers 15 residues. Germline V gives CDR1 DFQATT, CDR2 SNEGSKA (reference sequence). As DNA, the CDR3 is TGCAGTGCTAGGTCCGGGGAAAGGCTTTACAATGAGCAGTTCTTC. Its translation is CSARSGERLYNEQFF.

This clonotype was seen once. V and J are TRBV12-3 or TRBV12-4 and TRBJ2-2; 8 bases fit TRBD1. J was trimmed by 5 bases and V by 4 bases; bases with no gene match: 9. The CDR3 extends over 16 amino acids. Here the CDR3 DNA reads TGTGCCAGCAGTTCTCTATCCAGGGGGCAGACCGGGGAGCTGTTTTTT. Its translation is CASSSLSRGQTGELFF.

Written as DNA, the CDR3 is TGCGCCAGCAGCTTAGGCAGGGGAGTTGAGCAGTTCTTC. It codes for CASSLGRGVEQFF. This chain connects TRBV5-1 to TRBJ2-1, with a weak D call TRBD1 (6 bases). The CDR3 spans 13 residues. Germline loops: CDR1 SGHRS, CDR2 YFSETQ. V lost 2 bases and J 9 bases, leaving 12 bases between the germline ends.

The chain carries TRBV5-5 and TRBJ2-5, with 10 bases aligning to TRBD2. The germline V gene encodes CDR1 SGHKS and CDR2 YYEKEE (reference sequence). The CDR3 is 16 amino acids. Trimming cost V 3 bases and J 2 bases; bases outside gene matches: 7. The CDR3 DNA reads TGTGCCAGCAGCTCTTTGCTAGCGGGGGTACAAGAGACCCAGTACTTC. It encodes CASSSLLAGVQETQYF.

The V gene is TRBV5-4, the J gene TRBJ2-1, with 8 bases identical to TRBD1. With V trimmed by 4 bases and J by 9 bases, 9 bases remained unmatched. Germline values: CDR1 SGHNT, CDR2 YYREEE (reference sequence). The CDR3 has 14 amino acids. CDR3 in amino acids: CASSRPAGTGEQFF. The CDR3 nucleotides are TGTGCCAGCAGCCGGCCGGCAGGGACAGGTGAGCAGTTCTTC.

J is TRBJ2-7 and V is TRBV21-1. TRBV21-1 is an annotated pseudogene. CDR3 length equals 14 residues. In DNA form, the CDR3 reads TGTGCCAGCAGCCTAGGTCCAGCACTGAACGAGCAGTACTTC. As protein: CASSLGPALNEQYF.

The sample holds a few counts of this clonotype. The chain is built from TRBV28 and TRBJ1-2; possible D gene TRBD1, 5 bases. The length of the CDR3 is 14 residues. Germline lookup yields CDR1 MDHEN and CDR2 SYDVKM. V lost 2 bases, J lost 4 bases, and 11 bases lay in between. The CDR3 here is CASSLATELYGYTF. The CDR3 coding sequence is TGTGCCAGCAGTTTAGCGACAGAACTCTATGGCTACACCTTC.

The chain links TRBV12-3 or TRBV12-4 to TRBJ2-1; D ambiguous. This CDR3 is built from 13 residues. The V and J ends lost 7 bases and 7 bases respectively, with 14 bases between them. The CDR3, as DNA: TGTGCCAGCATCCCCCTCTCCCAGAATGAGCAGTTCTTC. Protein sequence: CASIPLSQNEQFF.

This clonotype has ten or more counts. The CDR3 nucleotides are TGCGCCAGCAGTCATGCAGGTAGCGGGGGTGATGAGCAGTTCTTC. Protein product: CASSHAGSGGDEQFF. J is TRBJ2-1 and V is TRBV23-1; 9 bases align to TRBD2. TRBV23-1 is an ORF, with its function uncertain. V lost 3 bases and J lost 8; bases outside the gene matches: 8. There are 15 residues in the CDR3.

Ten or more counts support this clonotype. V usage is TRBV11-2 and J usage is TRBJ1-2; 7 bases match TRBD1. This CDR3 has 14 amino acids. Trimming removed 5 bases from V and 2 bases from J; junction bases left unmatched: 5. Germline CDR1 is SGHAT and CDR2 is FQNNGV. For the CDR3, the DNA is TGTGCCAGCAGCCCGTCGACAGGGAACTATGGCTACACCTTC. It encodes CASSPSTGNYGYTF.

A few counts support this clonotype. This rearrangement joins TRBV6-6 to TRBJ2-3; D assignment may be TRBD1 or TRBD2 (5 bases each). Trimming left V 5 bases short and J 5 bases short, with 8 bases between. Per germline, CDR1 MNHNY and CDR2 SVGAGI (reference sequence). The CDR3 covers 12 residues. CDR3: CASSKGRDTQYF. CDR3 nucleotides: TGTGCCAGCAGTAAGGGGAGAGATACGCAGTATTTT.

The table lists this clonotype with many counts. The V gene is TRBV2, the J gene TRBJ1-6; 9 nucleotides align to TRBD1. The germline gives CDR1 SNHLY, CDR2 FYNNEI. This CDR3 spans 16 amino acids. Germline trimming cut 5 bases from V and 10 bases from J; bases unmatched to any gene: 12. CDR3 nucleotide sequence: TGTGCCAGCAGTCTTGCGCAGACAGGGGGTGGATCACCCCTCCACTTT. Encoded protein: CASSLAQTGGGSPLHF.

This clonotype showed up many times. The genes are TRBV27 and TRBJ2-2, with D possibly matching TRBD2 (7 bases). The ends were cut back, 3 bases at V and 7 bases at J, with 12 bases in the middle. Germline CDR1 MNHEY, CDR2 SMNVEV (reference sequence). The CDR3 runs to 14 residues. The CDR3 DNA follows: TGTGCCAGCAGTTTGGAGGGGGAGGGCGGGGAGCTGTTTTTT. The encoded protein is CASSLEGEGGELFF.

This clonotype was observed a few times. The chain couples TRBV6-1 to TRBJ1-1, with D perhaps matching TRBD1 (5 bases). The CDR3 loop spans 16 amino acids. The germline V gene has CDR1 MNHNS and CDR2 SASEGT. V was clipped by 4 bases and J by 7 bases, with 22 bases between them. The CDR3 sequence is CASSGRDVRVLDEAFF. Written as DNA, the CDR3 is TGTGCCAGCAGTGGCCGGGACGTGAGGGTGTTGGATGAAGCTTTCTTT.

This clonotype was seen at least ten times. V usage is TRBV11-2 and J usage is TRBJ2-3; D is undetermined. CDR3 length equals 12 residues. V was clipped by 2 bases and J by 2 bases, with 2 bases between them. Germline CDR1 and CDR2: SGHAT and FQNNGV. The CDR3 sequence: CASSLITDTQYF. For the CDR3, the DNA is TGTGCCAGCAGCTTAATCACAGATACGCAGTATTTT.

The chain combines TRBV7-6 with TRBJ2-5; the D gene could be TRBD1 or TRBD2 (5 bases each). This CDR3 has 15 residues. Germline V gene sequence: CDR1 SGHVS, CDR2 FNYEAQ. Between the trimmed V and J ends, which lost 5 bases and 5 bases, there was a span of 18 bases. This CDR3 reads CASSPRDGRGETQYF. CDR3 bases: TGTGCCAGCAGCCCCCGGGACGGGCGCGGGGAGACCCAGTACTTC.

This clonotype was seen a few times. The chain uses TRBV7-3 and TRBJ2-1, with a tentative D call TRBD2 (5 bases). The germline V gene encodes CDR1 SGHTA and CDR2 FQGTGA. This CDR3 region has 15 residues. Deletions cut 1 base from V and 6 bases from J, with 13 bases between. CDR3 DNA sequence: TGTGCCAGCAGCTTAATTAGTAGCGTTTCCAATGAGCAGTTCTTC. This translates into CASSLISSVSNEQFF. The full variable domain, its missing parts supplied by reference TRBV7-3 and TRBJ2-1, is GAGVSQTPSNKVTEKGKYVELRCDPISGHTALYWYRQSLGQGPEFLIYFQGTGAADDSGLPNDRFFAVRPEGSVSTLKIQRTERGDSAVYLCASSLISSVSNEQFFGPGTRLTVL.

This clonotype was recorded at least ten times. The chain combines TRBV21-1 with TRBJ2-3; the table's D call, TRBD1, was not checked against the DNA. TRBV21-1 constitutes a pseudogene. The CDR3 loop spans 17 amino acids. The CDR3 nucleotides are TGTGCCAGCAGCTCTAGCACCGGGACAGGACACACAGATACGCAGTATTTT. Translation gives CASSSSTGTGHTDTQYF.

This chain uses TRBV12-3 or TRBV12-4 with TRBJ1-1; D call uncertain. The CDR3 consists of 14 residues. Trimming shortened V by 1 base and J by 2 bases, and 8 bases separated the two germline ends. CDR3 DNA sequence: TGTGCCAGCAGTTTAGTTCGGTCAAACACTGAAGCTTTCTTT. Its translation: CASSLVRSNTEAFF.

This clonotype occurred many times. The V gene is TRBV12-3 or TRBV12-4, the J gene TRBJ1-1; D is uncertain. The CDR3 runs 14 residues. The ends were cut back, 2 bases at V and 1 base at J, with 8 bases in the middle. In nucleotides, the CDR3 is TGTGCCAGCAGTTTACCGCCAGGGAACACTGAAGCTTTCTTT. Amino acid sequence: CASSLPPGNTEAFF.